This T cell receptor (beta chain) was captured by sequencing in a study of technical replicates of blood from a handful of donors. The protocol was immunoSEQ multiplex PCR, while the TCRdb copy is restricted to in-frame clones and leaves out a portion. There are roughly 56,000 clones in the sample; about 95% occur only once, and approximately 3.4% lies in the top ten. Germline V gives CDR1 SEHNR, CDR2 FQNEAQ (reference sequence). This CDR3 has 11 amino acids. V was pared by 5 bases and J by 5 bases, with 6 bases between. V gene TRBV7-9 combines with J gene TRBJ1-1; D unresolved. The sequenced sample was PBMCs. The source is a human donor in good health. Some clones in this sample may be carry-over from other donors' samples. CDR3 nucleotide sequence: TGTGCCAGCAGCCAATCAACTGAAGCTTTCTTT. This sequence encodes CASSQSTEAFF.